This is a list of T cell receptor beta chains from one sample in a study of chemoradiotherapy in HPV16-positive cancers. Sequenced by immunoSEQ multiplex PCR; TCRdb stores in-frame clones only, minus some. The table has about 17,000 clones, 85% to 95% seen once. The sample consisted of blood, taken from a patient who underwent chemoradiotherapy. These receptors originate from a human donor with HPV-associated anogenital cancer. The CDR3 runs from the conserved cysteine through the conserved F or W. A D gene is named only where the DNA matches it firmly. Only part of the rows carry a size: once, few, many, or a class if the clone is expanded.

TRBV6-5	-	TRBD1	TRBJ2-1	CASTRQGTNEQFF	TGTGCCAGCACCCGACAGGGTACGAATGAGCAGTTCTTC
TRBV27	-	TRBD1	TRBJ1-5	CASSSTGGVQPQHF	TGTGCCAGCAGTTCAACAGGGGGCGTGCAGCCCCAGCATTTT
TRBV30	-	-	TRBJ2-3	CAWSGTQGFTDTQYF	TGTGCCTGGAGTGGAACACAGGGATTCACAGATACGCAGTATTTT
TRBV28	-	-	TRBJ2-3	CASPPPGARITDTDTQYF	TGTGCCAGTCCACCCCCCGGGGCGCGGATCACTGACACAGATACGCAGTATTTT
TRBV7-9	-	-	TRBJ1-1	CASRYGNTEAFF	TGTGCCAGCAGATACGGAAACACTGAAGCTTTCTTT
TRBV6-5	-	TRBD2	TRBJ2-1	CASKQTSGFNEQFF	TGTGCCAGCAAACAGACTAGCGGGTTCAATGAGCAGTTCTTC
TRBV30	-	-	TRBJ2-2	CAWRLGRTNTGELFF	TGTGCCTGGAGGTTGGGACGTACGAACACCGGGGAGCTGTTTTTT
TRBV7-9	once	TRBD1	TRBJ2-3	CASSLVGGQNYTDTQYF	TGTGCCAGCAGCTTAGTAGGGGGACAGAACTACACAGATACGCAGTATTTT
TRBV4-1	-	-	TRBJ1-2	CASSPRQDNYGYTF	TGCGCCAGCAGCCCACGACAGGACAACTATGGCTACACCTTC
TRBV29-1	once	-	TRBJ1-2	CSVQDRAGYTF	TGCAGCGTCCAGGACCGAGCTGGCTACACCTTC
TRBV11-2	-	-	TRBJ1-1	CASSPQGMNTEAFF	TGTGCCAGCAGCCCACAGGGAATGAACACTGAAGCTTTCTTT
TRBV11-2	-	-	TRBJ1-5	CASSLDLSSNQPQHF	TGTGCCAGCAGCTTAGATCTGAGTAGCAATCAGCCCCAGCATTTT
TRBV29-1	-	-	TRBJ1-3	CSVSFGYGNTIYF	TGCAGCGTTAGCTTTGGGTATGGAAACACCATATATTTT
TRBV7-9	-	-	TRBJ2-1	CASSSLEGAYSYNEQFF	TGTGCCAGCAGCTCCCTGGAGGGGGCTTATTCCTACAATGAGCAGTTCTTC
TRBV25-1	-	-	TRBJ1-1	CASSDRVNTEAFF	TGTGCCAGCAGTGACAGGGTTAACACTGAAGCTTTCTTT
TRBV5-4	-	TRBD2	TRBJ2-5	CASSRGLAGVDETQYF	TGTGCCAGCAGCCGAGGACTAGCGGGGGTGGACGAGACCCAGTACTTC
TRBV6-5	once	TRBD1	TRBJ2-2	CASSSSDRVRTGELFF	TGTGCCAGCAGTTCCTCGGACAGGGTCCGCACCGGGGAGCTGTTTTTT
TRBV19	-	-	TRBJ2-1	CASSMGGSSYNEQFF	TGTGCCAGTAGTATGGGGGGCAGCTCCTACAATGAGCAGTTCTTC
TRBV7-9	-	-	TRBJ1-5	CASSLAGREQPQHF	TGTGCCAGCAGCTTAGCTGGCAGGGAACAGCCCCAGCATTTT
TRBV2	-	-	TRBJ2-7	CASTGPQGSYEQYF	TGTGCCAGCACGGGGCCTCAGGGGTCCTACGAGCAGTACTTC
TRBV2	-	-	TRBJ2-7	CASSLQTSYEQYF	TGTGCCAGCAGTTTACAAACCTCCTACGAGCAGTACTTC
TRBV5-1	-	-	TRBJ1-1	CASSLGVRGAEAFF	TGCGCCAGCAGCTTGGGGGTTAGAGGAGCTGAAGCTTTCTTT
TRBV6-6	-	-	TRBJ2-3	CASSRGLNTDTQYF	TGTGCCAGCAGCCGGGGGCTTAACACAGATACGCAGTATTTT
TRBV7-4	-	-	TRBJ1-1	CASSLSGQGKREAFF	TGTGCCAGCAGCTTAAGTGGTCAGGGGAAACGTGAAGCTTTCTTT
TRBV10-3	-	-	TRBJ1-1	CAISEGRDTEAFF	TGTGCCATCAGTGAGGGTAGAGACACTGAAGCTTTCTTT
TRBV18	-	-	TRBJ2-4	CASSPETRGAKNIQYF	TGTGCCAGCTCACCGGAAACCAGGGGAGCCAAAAACATTCAGTACTTC
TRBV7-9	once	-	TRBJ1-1	CASSGGQNTEAFF	TGTGCCAGCAGCGGGGGACAGAACACTGAAGCTTTCTTT
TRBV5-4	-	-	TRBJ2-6	CASSSGGGANVLTF	TGTGCCAGCAGCTCCGGTGGAGGGGCCAACGTCCTGACTTTC
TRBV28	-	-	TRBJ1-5	CASSLRGQPQHF	TGTGCCAGCAGTCTCCGAGGACAGCCCCAGCATTTT
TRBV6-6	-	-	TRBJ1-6	CASLARSSYNSPLHF	TGTGCCAGCCTAGCCAGAAGCTCCTATAATTCACCCCTCCACTTT
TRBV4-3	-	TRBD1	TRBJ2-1	CASSPKERTGANYNEQFF	TGCGCCAGCAGCCCGAAAGAACGAACAGGGGCCAACTACAATGAGCAGTTCTTC
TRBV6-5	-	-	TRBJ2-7	CASRPGDRFPYEQYF	TGTGCCAGCAGGCCCGGCGACAGGTTTCCCTACGAGCAGTACTTC
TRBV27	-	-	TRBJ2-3	CASSLSGLRLPITDTQYF	TGTGCCAGCAGTTTATCGGGGTTAAGGTTGCCTATCACAGATACGCAGTATTTT
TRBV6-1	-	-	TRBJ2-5	CASSELIDGQGTQYF	TGTGCCAGCAGTGAACTGATCGACGGCCAGGGGACCCAGTACTTC
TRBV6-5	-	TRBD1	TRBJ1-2	CASSRGLFGYTF	TGTGCCAGCTCGAGGGGGCTCTTTGGCTACACCTTC
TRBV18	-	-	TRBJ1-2	CASSPLPREVYGYTF	TGTGCCAGCTCACCATTGCCCAGGGAGGTCTATGGCTACACCTTC
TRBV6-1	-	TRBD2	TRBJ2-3	CASRTSGRTDTQYF	TGTGCCAGTCGGACTAGCGGCCGCACAGATACGCAGTATTTT
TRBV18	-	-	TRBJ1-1	CASSPVPFSLDTEAFF	TGTGCCAGCTCTCCCGTACCCTTTAGTTTAGACACTGAAGCTTTCTTT
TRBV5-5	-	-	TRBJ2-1	CASSSGTRVYNEQFF	TGTGCCAGCAGCTCGGGCACTAGAGTGTACAATGAGCAGTTCTTC
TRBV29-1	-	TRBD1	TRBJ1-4	CSVRQGAANEKLFF	TGCAGCGTGCGTCAGGGGGCGGCTAATGAAAAACTGTTTTTT
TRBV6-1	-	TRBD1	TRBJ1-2	CASNRDSFNYGYTF	TGTGCCAGCAATCGGGACAGTTTCAACTATGGCTACACCTTC
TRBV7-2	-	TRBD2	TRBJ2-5	CASSPQTGGAEQETQYF	TGTGCCAGCAGCCCCCAAACCGGGGGGGCGGAACAAGAGACCCAGTACTTC
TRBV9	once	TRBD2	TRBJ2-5	CASSVAGGGRETQYF	TGTGCCAGCAGCGTAGCAGGCGGGGGGCGGGAGACCCAGTACTTC
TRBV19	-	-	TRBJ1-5	CASTLREGQPQHF	TGTGCCAGTACGCTGAGGGAGGGTCAGCCCCAGCATTTT
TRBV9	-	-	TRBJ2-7	CASSQTVAGVYEQYF	TGTGCCAGCTCCCAGACCGTCGCAGGGGTGTACGAGCAGTACTTC
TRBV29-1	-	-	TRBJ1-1	CSVGLANTEAFF	TGCAGCGTTGGGTTAGCGAACACTGAAGCTTTCTTT
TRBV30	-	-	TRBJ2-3	CAWNRVSQDTQYF	TGTGCCTGGAACAGGGTCTCCCAGGATACGCAGTATTTT
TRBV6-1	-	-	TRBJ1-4	CASSGGTIRNEKLFF	TGTGCCAGCAGTGGGGGGACCATCAGGAACGAAAAACTGTTTTTT
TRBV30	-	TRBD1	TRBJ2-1	CAWSLTGTGRDEQFF	TGTGCCTGGAGTTTGACCGGGACAGGGAGGGATGAGCAGTTCTTC
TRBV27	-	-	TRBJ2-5	CASSLGLGETQYF	TGTGCCAGCAGTTTAGGGCTTGGGGAGACCCAGTACTTC
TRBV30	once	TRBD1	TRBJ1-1	CAWSGATGGNTEAFF	TGTGCCTGGAGTGGGGCGACAGGGGGGAACACTGAAGCTTTCTTT
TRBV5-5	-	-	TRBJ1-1	CASSLRPRESTEAFF	TGTGCCAGCAGCTTAAGACCCCGGGAGAGCACTGAAGCTTTCTTT
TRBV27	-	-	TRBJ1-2	CASIGEFGYTF	TGTGCCAGCATCGGGGAGTTCGGCTACACCTTC